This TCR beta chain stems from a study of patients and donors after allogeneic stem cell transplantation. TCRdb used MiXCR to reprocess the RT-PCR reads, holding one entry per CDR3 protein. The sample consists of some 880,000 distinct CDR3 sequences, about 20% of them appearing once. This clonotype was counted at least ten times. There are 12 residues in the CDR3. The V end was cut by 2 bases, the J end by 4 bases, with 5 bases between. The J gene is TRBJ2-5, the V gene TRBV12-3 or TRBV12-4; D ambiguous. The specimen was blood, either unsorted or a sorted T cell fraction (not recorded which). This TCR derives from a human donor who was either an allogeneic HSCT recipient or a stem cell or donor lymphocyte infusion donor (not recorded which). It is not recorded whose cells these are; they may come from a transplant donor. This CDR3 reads CASSLRRETQYF. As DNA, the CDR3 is TGTGCCAGCAGTTTAAGGAGAGAGACCCAGTACTTC.